This record concerns one T cell receptor beta chain sequence. Its specificity is unknown. The sample is drawn from a study of cytomegalovirus exposure and HLA in healthy donors. Findings and caveats of the study: It was fewer than 200 TCR beta chains that were listed as cytomegalovirus-associated. Fewer N-insertions than the roughly 600-donor mean were reportedly shown by an Asian-associated ancestry cluster in a later analysis. Presence/absence analyses took donor sequencing depth as roughly uniform.

The PCR ran on 60 Vbeta and 13 Jbeta primers. Profiled with immunoSEQ multiplex PCR; TCRdb holds only in-frame clones, not every one. The table records some 150,000 clones, 75% to 80% of them present only once. At the time of sampling, donors were nominally healthy, though unrecorded immune exposures were likely. The germline V gene encodes CDR1 MNHEY and CDR2 SMNVEV (reference sequence). V was pared by 7 bases and J by 4 bases, with 21 bases between. CDR3 length: 16 amino acids. The rearrangement links TRBV27 to TRBJ2-3; TRBD2 is a possible D gene (5 bases). The source material was PBMCs. The receptor was derived from a young man in good health and CMV-seronegative. The CDR3 nucleotides read TGTGCCAGCACCCACAGAGGGATGGTAGGCCCAGATACGCAGTATTTT. Translating gives CASTHRGMVGPDTQYF.